The entry that follows covers one T cell receptor (beta chain) sequence. TCRdb's copy holds only in-frame clones and misses some; the assay was immunoSEQ multiplex PCR. Of over 80,000 clones listed, approximately 96% were seen once; the top ten hold roughly 0.35%. This sample is part of a study of technical replicates of blood from a handful of donors. The germline V gene has CDR1 MNHEY and CDR2 SMNVEV (reference sequence). The CDR3 length is 15 residues. Germline trimming cut 0 bases from V and 2 bases from J; bases unmatched to any gene: 2. The rearrangement links TRBV27 to TRBJ1-2; 8 bases align to TRBD1. This sequence originates from a human donor in good health. The sequenced material came from T cells isolated from PBMCs. The DNA of the CDR3 is TGTGCCAGCAGTTTATCTTGGACAGGGAACTATGGCTACACCTTC. Amino acids: CASSLSWTGNYGYTF.